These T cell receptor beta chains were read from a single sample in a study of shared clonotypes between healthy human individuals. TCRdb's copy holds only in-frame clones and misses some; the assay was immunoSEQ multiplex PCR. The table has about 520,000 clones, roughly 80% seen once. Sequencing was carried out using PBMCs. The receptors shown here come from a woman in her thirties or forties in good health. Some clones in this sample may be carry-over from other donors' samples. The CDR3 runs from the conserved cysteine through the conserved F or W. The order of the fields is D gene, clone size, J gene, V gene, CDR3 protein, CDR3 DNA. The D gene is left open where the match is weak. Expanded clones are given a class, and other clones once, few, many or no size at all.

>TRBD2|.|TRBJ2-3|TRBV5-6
CASTNLGGGSDTQYF
TGTGCCAGCACAAACCTCGGGGGGGGCTCAGATACGCAGTATTTT
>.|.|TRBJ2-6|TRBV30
CAWRADFRAGANVLTF
TGTGCCTGGAGGGCCGACTTTAGGGCTGGGGCCAACGTCCTGACTTTC
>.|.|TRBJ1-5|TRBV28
CASRRTVSNQPQHF
TGTGCCAGCAGACGGACAGTTAGCAATCAGCCCCAGCATTTT
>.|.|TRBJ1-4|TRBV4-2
CASSQPPGQNNEKLFF
TGTGCCAGCAGCCAACCCCCGGGGCAGAATAATGAAAAACTGTTTTTT
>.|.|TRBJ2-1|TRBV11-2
CASSLAGVSNEQFF
TGTGCCAGCAGCTTAGCGGGAGTATCCAATGAGCAGTTCTTC
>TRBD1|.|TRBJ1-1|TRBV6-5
CASSYRQGGVWTEAFF
TGTGCCAGCAGTTACCGACAGGGCGGTGTGTGGACTGAAGCTTTCTTT
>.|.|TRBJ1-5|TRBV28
CASSLYAGGPNQPQHF
TGTGCCAGCAGTTTATATGCGGGGGGCCCCAATCAGCCCCAGCATTTT
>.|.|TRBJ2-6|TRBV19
CASSYRAGANVLTF
TGTGCCAGTAGCTACAGGGCTGGGGCCAACGTCCTGACTTTC
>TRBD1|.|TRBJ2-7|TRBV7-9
CASTGQVEGEQYF
TGTGCCAGCACCGGACAGGTTGAGGGCGAGCAGTACTTC
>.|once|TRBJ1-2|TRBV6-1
CASSEALQLYGYTF
TGTGCCAGCAGTGAAGCGCTACAGCTCTATGGCTACACCTTC
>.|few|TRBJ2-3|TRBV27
CASSPPPGVTDTQYF
TGTGCCAGCAGTCCCCCACCCGGGGTCACAGATACGCAGTATTTT
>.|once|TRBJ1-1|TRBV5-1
CASSWGDKNTEAFF
TGCGCCAGCAGCTGGGGGGACAAGAACACTGAAGCTTTCTTT
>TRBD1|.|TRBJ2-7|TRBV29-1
CSAVDGTGGPYEQYF
TGCAGCGCCGTCGACGGGACAGGGGGACCCTACGAGCAGTACTTC
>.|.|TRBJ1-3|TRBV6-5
CASSYRQTSGNTIYF
TGTGCCAGCAGTTACAGACAGACCTCTGGAAACACCATATATTTT
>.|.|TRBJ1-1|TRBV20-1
CSAEDRPRAFF
TGCAGTGCCGAAGACCGACCCCGGGCTTTCTTT
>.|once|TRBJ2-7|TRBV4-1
CASSRPWGSSYEQYF
TGCGCCAGCAGCCGCCCGTGGGGGAGCTCCTACGAGCAGTACTTC
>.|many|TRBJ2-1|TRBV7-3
CASSLAISYNEQFF
TGTGCCAGCAGTCTAGCCATCTCCTACAATGAGCAGTTCTTC
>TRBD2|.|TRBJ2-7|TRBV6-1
CASSGLAGADEQYF
TGTGCCAGCAGTGGGCTAGCGGGAGCGGACGAGCAGTACTTC
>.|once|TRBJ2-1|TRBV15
CATSRDLGSDEQFF
TGTGCCACCAGCAGAGATCTCGGGAGTGATGAGCAGTTCTTC
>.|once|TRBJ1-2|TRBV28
CASTLLGNYGYTF
TGTGCCAGCACTTTACTAGGGAACTATGGCTACACCTTC
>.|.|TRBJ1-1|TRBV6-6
CTSSYSGGGPSTEAFF
TGTACCAGCAGTTACTCGGGCGGAGGACCGAGCACTGAAGCTTTCTTT
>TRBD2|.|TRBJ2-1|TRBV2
CASRSGRNSYNEQFF
TGTGCCAGCAGAAGCGGGAGGAATTCCTACAATGAGCAGTTCTTC
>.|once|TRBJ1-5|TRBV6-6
CASSYSGLSNQPQHF
TGTGCCAGCAGTTACTCAGGGCTTAGCAATCAGCCCCAGCATTTT
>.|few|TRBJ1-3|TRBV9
CASRQDGGSGNTIYF
TGTGCCAGCCGTCAAGACGGAGGCTCTGGAAACACCATATATTTT
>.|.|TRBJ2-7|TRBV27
CASSFGTSVYEQYF
TGTGCCAGCAGTTTTGGTACTAGTGTCTACGAGCAGTACTTC